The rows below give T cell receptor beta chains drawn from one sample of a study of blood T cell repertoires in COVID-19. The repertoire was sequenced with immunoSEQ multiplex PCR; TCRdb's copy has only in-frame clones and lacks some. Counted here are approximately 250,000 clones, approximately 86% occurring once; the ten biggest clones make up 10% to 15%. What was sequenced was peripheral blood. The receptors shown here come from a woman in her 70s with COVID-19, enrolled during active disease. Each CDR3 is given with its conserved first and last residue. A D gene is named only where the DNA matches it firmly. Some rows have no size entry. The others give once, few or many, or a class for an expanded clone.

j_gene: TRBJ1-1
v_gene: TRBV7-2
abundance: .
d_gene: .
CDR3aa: CASSPRRDLDTEAFF
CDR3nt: TGTGCCAGCAGCCCGAGAAGGGACTTAGACACTGAAGCTTTCTTT

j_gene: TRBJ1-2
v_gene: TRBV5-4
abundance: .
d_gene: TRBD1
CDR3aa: CASSSRDRVGGYTF
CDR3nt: TGTGCCAGCAGCTCAAGGGACAGGGTTGGCGGCTACACCTTC

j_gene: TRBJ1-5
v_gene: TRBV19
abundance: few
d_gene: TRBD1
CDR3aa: CASSLDRGQPQHF
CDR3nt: TGTGCCAGTAGTCTGGACAGGGGGCAGCCCCAGCATTTT

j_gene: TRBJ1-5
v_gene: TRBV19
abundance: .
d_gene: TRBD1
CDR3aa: CASSIGQGQPQHF
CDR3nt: TGTGCCAGTAGTATCGGACAGGGCCAGCCCCAGCATTTT

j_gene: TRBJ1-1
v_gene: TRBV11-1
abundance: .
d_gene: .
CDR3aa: CASSLVVNTEAFF
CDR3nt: TGTGCCAGCAGCTTAGTAGTGAACACTGAAGCTTTCTTT

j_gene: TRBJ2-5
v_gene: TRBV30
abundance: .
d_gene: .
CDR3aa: CAWSGNRGPGAQYF
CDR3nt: TGTGCCTGGAGTGGGAATAGGGGCCCGGGGGCCCAGTACTTC

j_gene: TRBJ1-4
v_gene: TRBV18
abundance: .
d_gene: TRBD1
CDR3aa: CASSQGGGPVEKLFF
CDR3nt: TGTGCCAGCTCTCAGGGGGGCGGTCCCGTGGAAAAACTGTTTTTT

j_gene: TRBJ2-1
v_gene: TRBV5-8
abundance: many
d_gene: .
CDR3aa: CASSLDPGFGNEQFF
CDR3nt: TGTGCCAGCAGCTTGGATCCAGGGTTCGGCAATGAGCAGTTCTTC

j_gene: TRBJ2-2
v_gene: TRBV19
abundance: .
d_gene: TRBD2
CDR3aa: CASSIEAASGNRELFF
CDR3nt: TGTGCCAGTAGTATAGAGGCGGCTAGCGGGAACCGGGAGCTGTTTTTT

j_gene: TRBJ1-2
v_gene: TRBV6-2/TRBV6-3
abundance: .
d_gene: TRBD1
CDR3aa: CASSYGTANYGYTF
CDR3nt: TGTGCCAGCAGTTACGGGACAGCTAACTATGGCTACACCTTC

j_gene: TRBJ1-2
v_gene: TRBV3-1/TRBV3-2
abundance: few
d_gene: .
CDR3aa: CASSQDAGRGGYTF
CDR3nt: TGTGCCAGCAGCCAAGATGCGGGGCGCGGGGGCTACACCTTC

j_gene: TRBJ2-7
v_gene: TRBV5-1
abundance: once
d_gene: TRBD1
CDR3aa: CASSLRQGQGNEQYF
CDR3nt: TGCGCCAGCAGCTTGCGGCAGGGACAGGGTAACGAGCAGTACTTC

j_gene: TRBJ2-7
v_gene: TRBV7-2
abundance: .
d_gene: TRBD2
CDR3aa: CASSLGGYGSGGSYEQYF
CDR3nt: TGTGCCAGCAGCTTAGGCGGATATGGGAGCGGGGGGTCCTACGAGCAGTACTTC

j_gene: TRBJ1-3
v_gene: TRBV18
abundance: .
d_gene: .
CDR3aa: CASSLSIGTVNSGNTIYF
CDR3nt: TGTGCCAGCTCACTTTCGATCGGAACAGTGAACTCTGGAAACACCATATATTTT

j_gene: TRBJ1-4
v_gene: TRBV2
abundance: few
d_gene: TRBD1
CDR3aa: CASSRDRSQEKLFF
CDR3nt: TGTGCCAGCAGTAGGGACAGATCGCAAGAAAAACTGTTTTTT

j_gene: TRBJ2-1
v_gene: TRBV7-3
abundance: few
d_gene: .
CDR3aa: CASSPTRASGEQFF
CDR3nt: TGTGCCAGCAGCCCAACGAGGGCCTCTGGTGAGCAGTTCTTC

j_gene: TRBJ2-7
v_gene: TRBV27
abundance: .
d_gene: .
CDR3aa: CASSHNYEQYF
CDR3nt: TGTGCCAGCAGTCACAACTACGAGCAGTACTTC

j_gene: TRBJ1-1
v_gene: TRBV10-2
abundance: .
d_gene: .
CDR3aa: CASSEVRAVLEAFF
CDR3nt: TGCGCCAGCAGTGAGGTCAGGGCGGTCCTTGAAGCTTTCTTT

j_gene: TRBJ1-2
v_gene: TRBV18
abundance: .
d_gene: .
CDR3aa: CASSLSTETYGYTF
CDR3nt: TGTGCCAGCTCACTATCGACGGAGACCTATGGCTACACCTTC

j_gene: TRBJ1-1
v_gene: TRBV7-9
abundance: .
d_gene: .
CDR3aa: CASSPQQKPGESFF
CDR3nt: TGTGCCAGCAGCCCACAGCAAAAGCCCGGGGAGTCTTTCTTT

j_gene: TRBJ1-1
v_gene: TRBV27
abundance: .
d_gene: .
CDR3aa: CASSLLGKAFF
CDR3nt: TGTGCCAGCAGCCTACTCGGGAAAGCTTTCTTT

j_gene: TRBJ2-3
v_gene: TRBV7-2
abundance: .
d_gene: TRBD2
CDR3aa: CASSRSSAGDGDTQYF
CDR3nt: TGTGCCAGCAGTCGCTCGTCAGCGGGGGATGGAGATACGCAGTATTTT

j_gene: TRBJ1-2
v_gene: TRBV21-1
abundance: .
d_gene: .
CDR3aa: CASSPPGQDLTF
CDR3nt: TGTGCCAGCAGCCCACCGGGACAGGATCTAACCTTC

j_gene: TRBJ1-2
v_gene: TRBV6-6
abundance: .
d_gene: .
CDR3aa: CASSYAGRHGYTF
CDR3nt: TGTGCCAGCAGTTACGCAGGTAGACACGGCTACACCTTC

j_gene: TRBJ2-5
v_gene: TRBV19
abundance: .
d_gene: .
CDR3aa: CASSLDRSAFQETQYF
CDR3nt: TGTGCCAGTTCCCTTGACAGGAGTGCGTTCCAAGAGACCCAGTACTTC

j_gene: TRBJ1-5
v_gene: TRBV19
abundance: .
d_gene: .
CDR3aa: CASTPDGGNQPQHF
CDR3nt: TGTGCCAGTACCCCAGACGGCGGTAATCAGCCCCAGCATTTT

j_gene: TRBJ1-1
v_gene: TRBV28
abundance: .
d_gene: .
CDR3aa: CASSQDMNTEAFF
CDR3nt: TGTGCCAGCAGCCAAGACATGAACACTGAAGCTTTCTTT

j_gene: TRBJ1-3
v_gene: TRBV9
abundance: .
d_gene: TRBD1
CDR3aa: CASSPPGQVSGNTIYF
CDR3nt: TGTGCCAGCAGCCCCCCGGGACAGGTCTCTGGAAACACCATATATTTT

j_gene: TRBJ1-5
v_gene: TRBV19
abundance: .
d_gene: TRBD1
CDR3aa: CARGAGTDSNQPQHF
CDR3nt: TGTGCCAGGGGCGCTGGGACAGACTCTAATCAGCCCCAGCATTTT

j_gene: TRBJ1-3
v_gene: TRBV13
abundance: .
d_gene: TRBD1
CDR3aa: CASQIRGQVPGNTIYF
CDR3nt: TGTGCCAGCCAAATCCGGGGACAGGTACCTGGAAACACCATATATTTT

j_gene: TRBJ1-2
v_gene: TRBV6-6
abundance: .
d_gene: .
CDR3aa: CASSYIMGANYGYTF
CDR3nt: TGTGCCAGCAGTTATATCATGGGGGCGAACTATGGCTACACCTTC